These 13 T cell receptor beta chains originate from one sample sequenced in a study of cytomegalovirus exposure and HLA in healthy donors. The PCR employed 60 Vbeta primers together with 13 Jbeta primers. Measured with immunoSEQ multiplex PCR; TCRdb has only the in-frame clones, and not every one. The table shows about 160,000 clones, with just under 80% occurring only once. The sequenced sample consisted of PBMCs. The receptors originated from a woman aged 45-65 years in good health and CMV-seronegative.

This chain links TRBV28 with TRBJ1-1; TRBD1 matches 7 bases. The CDR3 has 12 residues. In germline, CDR1 is MDHEN, CDR2 SYDVKM. Unmatched junction bases numbered 7, after V lost 10 bases and J lost 5 bases. This CDR3 reads CATYRGWTEAFF. In nucleotides, the CDR3 is TGTGCCACCTACAGGGGTTGGACTGAAGCTTTCTTT. The full variable domain, its missing parts supplied by reference TRBV28 and TRBJ1-1, is DVKVTQSSRYLVKRTGEKVFLECVQDMDHENMFWYRQDPGLGLRLIYFSYDVKMKEKGDIPEGYSVSREKKERFSLILESASTNQTSMYLCATYRGWTEAFFGQGTRLTVV.

The chain links TRBV12-5 to TRBJ1-5, with D hard to call. CDR1 is LGHNT and CDR2 is FRNRAP in the germline V gene. Trimming took 7 bases from V and 3 from J, leaving 19 bases between them. The CDR3 runs 16 residues. The CDR3 region is CASVFLGPENNQPQHF. CDR3 nucleotide sequence: TGTGCTAGTGTTTTCCTAGGCCCAGAGAACAATCAGCCCCAGCATTTT.

This chain uses TRBV29-1 with TRBJ2-7; tentative D call: TRBD2 (5 bases). CDR1 is SQVTM, CDR2 ANQGSEA, per germline. Trimming shortened V by 4 bases and J by 4 bases, and 8 bases separated the two germline ends. CDR3 length equals 11 residues. CDR3 residues: CSVGRDYEQYF. In DNA form, the CDR3 reads TGCAGCGTTGGTCGGGATTACGAGCAGTACTTC.

Turning to this clone: Additional DNA sequences in this sample encode the identical CDR3. The rearrangement links TRBV11-2 to TRBJ1-2; the D gene is possibly TRBD1 (6 bases). V was cut by 0 bases and J by 5 bases, with 7 bases left in between. CDR1 is SGHAT, CDR2 FQNNGV, per germline. This CDR3 is 13 amino acids long. This chain's CDR3 is CASSLDRGYGYTF. CDR3 DNA: TGTGCCAGCAGCTTAGACAGGGGTTATGGCTACACCTTC.

The chain joins TRBV7-2 to TRBJ2-7; maybe TRBD1 (6 bases). This CDR3 region has 13 residues. The V end was cut by 4 bases, the J end by 2 bases, with 9 bases between. Germline V lookup: CDR1 SGHTA, CDR2 FQGNSA. The CDR3 DNA is TGTGCCAGCAGCTCCAGGGGACCCTACGAGCAGTACTTC. It specifies CASSSRGPYEQYF.

This clone turned up a few times. V and J are TRBV25-1 and TRBJ2-5; a possible D gene is TRBD1 (6 bases). CDR1 and CDR2 from the germline V gene are MGHDK and SYGVNS. This CDR3 is built from 13 residues. Between the trimmed V and J ends, which lost 3 bases and 7 bases, there was a span of 12 bases. The chain's CDR3 is CASSEGLQGTQYF. CDR3 DNA sequence: TGTGCCAGCAGTGAGGGCTTACAGGGGACCCAGTACTTC. The full variable domain, completed using reference TRBV25-1 and TRBJ2-5, is EADIYQTPRYLVIGTGKKITLECSQTMGHDKMYWYQQDPGMELHLIHYSYGVNSTEKGDLSSESTVSRIRTEHFPLTLESARPSHTSQYLCASSEGLQGTQYFGPGTRLLVL.

This clone has more than one count but fewer than ten. J is TRBJ2-7 and V is TRBV11-2, with D tentatively TRBD1 (7 bases). Trimming left V 6 bases short and J 3 bases short, with 18 bases between. Looked up from germline, CDR1 is SGHAT and CDR2 is FQNNGV. This CDR3 has 15 residues. CDR3 loop: CASSRLRGTDYEQYF. Here the CDR3 DNA reads TGTGCCAGCAGTAGGCTTCGGGGGACAGACTACGAGCAGTACTTC.

The chain recombines TRBV18 with TRBJ1-5; maybe TRBD1 (5 bases). This CDR3 contains 15 residues. The V end lost 3 bases, the J end lost 2 bases, and 11 bases lay between the germline ends. CDR1 is KGHSH and CDR2 is LQKENI in the germline V gene. For the CDR3, the DNA is TGTGCCAGCTCACCCGGGGGACCGGGCAATCAGCCCCAGCATTTT. Protein product: CASSPGGPGNQPQHF.

The rearrangement joins TRBV7-9 to TRBJ2-5; D is unresolved. V was clipped by 2 bases and J by 0 bases, with 19 bases between them. Germline CDR1 reads SEHNR; CDR2 reads FQNEAQ (reference sequence). The CDR3 has 18 amino acids. Here the CDR3 DNA reads TGTGCCAGCAGCTTAATCCACAAGTTTGGGCCAGACCAAGAGACCCAGTACTTC. Translating gives CASSLIHKFGPDQETQYF.

The gene calls are TRBV21-1 and TRBJ2-7; TRBD2 is the table's D call, not checked against the DNA. TRBV21-1 is assigned pseudogene status. The CDR3 extends over 16 amino acids. The chain's CDR3 is CASSKGCWRVSYEQYF. CDR3 nucleotide sequence: TGTGCCAGCAGCAAAGGATGCTGGAGGGTCTCCTACGAGCAGTACTTC.

The rearrangement uses TRBV28 and TRBJ2-5; possible D gene TRBD1, 6 bases. Looked up from germline, CDR1 is MDHEN and CDR2 is SYDVKM. V lost 4 bases and J 5 bases, leaving 14 bases between the germline ends. The length of the CDR3 is 14 residues. CDR3 nucleotide sequence: TGTGCCAGCAGTTGGCAGGGGTCGACTGAGACCCAGTACTTC. Translated, it gives CASSWQGSTETQYF. The full variable domain, with the rest looked up from reference TRBV28 and TRBJ2-5, is DVKVTQSSRYLVKRTGEKVFLECVQDMDHENMFWYRQDPGLGLRLIYFSYDVKMKEKGDIPEGYSVSREKKERFSLILESASTNQTSMYLCASSWQGSTETQYFGPGTRLLVL.

The rearrangement joins TRBV11-2 to TRBJ1-6; TRBD1 aligns across 7 bases. The V and J ends lost 2 bases and 14 bases, in that order; junction bases with no gene match: 21. This CDR3 has 18 residues. Germline V CDR1 and CDR2: SGHAT, FQNNGV. CDR3 coding DNA: TGTGCCAGCAGCTTACATCCATCGGTGGGACAGATGGTTGGGGCCCTCCACTTT. Protein: CASSLHPSVGQMVGALHF.

This chain's CDR3 is CASSLRQGASQVSYGYTF. In nucleotides, the CDR3 is TGTGCCAGCAGCTTGCGTCAGGGGGCCTCCCAAGTATCCTATGGCTACACCTTC. The chain is built from TRBV5-4 and TRBJ1-2; TRBD1 agrees at 8 bases. CDR1 is SGHNT and CDR2 is YYREEE in the germline V gene (reference sequence). J was trimmed by 4 bases and V by 1 base; bases with no gene match: 15. CDR3 length: 18 residues.